The text below deals with one TCR beta chain. Its target is unknown. The germline CDR1 and CDR2 sequences are ENHRY and SYGVKD. The CDR3 extends over 13 amino acids. The J segment lost 7 bases and the V segment lost 5 bases, leaving 7 bases of the junction unmatched. The sample belongs to a study of siplizumab effects on memory and regulatory T cells. Study-wide results and limits: Suppressive capability of dividing Tregs from siplizumab cultures went unverified. Unstimulated subsets accounted for the mapping of only a minor share of the clones that were alloreactive. Many proliferating CD4+ or CD8+ clones remained unclassified. Roughly 75-96% of them could not be assigned either a naive or a memory phenotype.

Around 100,000 TCR templates per sample were assayed. Some clones are missing from TCRdb's copy, which holds only in-frame ones; the method was immunoSEQ multiplex PCR. The table lists fewer than 70,000 clones, roughly 88% of them singletons, with about 1.7% in the top ten. This chain connects TRBV10-3 to TRBJ1-2; 7 positions match TRBD1. The origin of this receptor is a human donor in good health. The sample was Tregs sorted from blood. This CDR3 is CAISLDRRGGYTF. Here the CDR3 DNA reads TGTGCCATCAGTTTGGACAGGAGAGGTGGCTACACCTTC.